This is a list of T cell receptor beta chains from one sample in a study of human T cells and chemical hapten exposure. TCRdb re-called the 5' RACE reads with MiXCR, one entry per CDR3 protein. The sample comprises about 140,000 distinct CDR3 sequences, 3.5% to 5% of which are singletons, and approximately 1.4% rests with the top ten. The origin of the receptors is a female donor in good health. Both conserved end residues are part of each CDR3. A D gene is named only where the DNA matches it firmly. Clone size is not always given. Where it is, it says once, few, many or a class for expanded clones.

TRBV5-1,TRBJ2-1,-,few,CASSIGTARDSEQFF,TGCGCCAGCAGCATCGGGACTGCCCGTGACAGTGAGCAGTTCTTC
TRBV27,TRBJ1-6,-,many,CASSPPRPTLSPLHF,TGTGCCAGCAGTCCCCCGAGGCCCACTCTCTCACCCCTCCACTTT
TRBV4-2,TRBJ2-3,-,many,CASSATSADTQYF,TGTGCCAGCAGCGCTACTAGTGCAGATACGCAGTATTTT
TRBV12-3/TRBV12-4,TRBJ2-1,-,many,CASTLRMNEQFF,TGTGCCAGCACCCTTAGGATGAATGAGCAGTTCTTC
TRBV6-5,TRBJ2-2,TRBD2,-,CASSYVSGGGGELFF,TGTGCCAGCAGTTACGTTAGCGGGGGTGGTGGGGAGCTGTTTTTT
TRBV15,TRBJ1-2,TRBD1,-,CATSVTGEVTGWGYTF,TGTGCCACCTCGGTTACAGGGGAAGTTACCGGATGGGGCTACACCTTC
TRBV29-1,TRBJ1-2,-,-,CSVDWGGRGYTF,TGCAGCGTTGACTGGGGGGGCCGCGGCTACACCTTC
TRBV5-1,TRBJ1-1,-,many,CASSLESSGPEAFF,TGCGCCAGCAGCTTGGAATCGTCAGGCCCTGAAGCTTTCTTT
TRBV2,TRBJ1-2,-,many,CASSYRANYGYTF,TGTGCCAGCAGTTACAGGGCTAACTATGGCTACACCTTC
TRBV7-2,TRBJ1-1,-,many,CASSLTLKPGEAFF,TGTGCCAGCAGCTTAACCCTAAAACCGGGAGAAGCTTTCTTT
TRBV10-3,TRBJ2-3,TRBD1,many,CAISGRQGSVGTDTQYF,TGTGCCATCAGTGGACGACAGGGTAGTGTTGGCACAGATACGCAGTATTTT
TRBV7-2,TRBJ2-2,TRBD2,many,CASSPRLAGGGELFF,TGTGCCAGCAGCCCAAGACTAGCGGGGGGCGGGGAGCTGTTTTTT
TRBV19,TRBJ1-2,TRBD1,many,CASLMGTGNHGYTF,TGTGCCAGTCTTATGGGGACAGGGAACCATGGCTACACCTTC
TRBV6-2/TRBV6-3,TRBJ1-6,-,-,CASMVGNSPLHF,TGTGCCAGCATGGTGGGAAATTCACCCCTCCACTTT
TRBV5-1,TRBJ1-1,TRBD1,many,CASSLEDRPTLEAFF,TGCGCCAGCAGCTTGGAGGACAGGCCTACCTTAGAAGCTTTCTTT
TRBV12-5,TRBJ1-4,TRBD1,many,CASGLDRGVELFF,TGTGCTAGTGGTTTGGACAGGGGAGTGGAACTGTTTTTT
TRBV20-1,TRBJ2-7,TRBD2,many,CSVRAGLEYF,TGCAGTGTTAGGGCCGGACTAGAGTACTTC
TRBV6-6,TRBJ2-5,-,few,CASSSSDGLAQYF,TGTGCCAGCAGTTCGAGTGACGGGTTGGCCCAGTACTTC
TRBV3-1,TRBJ1-2,-,many,CASSQGSGGDYGYTF,TGTGCCAGCAGCCAAGGGTCGGGTGGCGACTATGGCTACACCTTC
TRBV10-3,TRBJ1-5,-,-,CAISESGISNQPQHF,TGTGCCATCAGTGAATCCGGGATTAGCAATCAGCCCCAGCATTTT
TRBV20-1,TRBJ1-6,-,many,CSAERGVSLDSPLHF,TGCAGTGCGGAACGTGGGGTGTCACTAGACTCACCCCTCCACTTT
TRBV25-1,TRBJ2-7,TRBD1,-,CASSGQGRQYF,TGTGCCAGCAGTGGACAGGGTAGGCAGTACTTC
TRBV5-1,TRBJ1-1,-,many,CASSLAPGGMNTEAFF,TGCGCCAGCAGCTTGGCTCCGGGGGGCATGAACACTGAAGCTTTCTTT
TRBV5-1,TRBJ2-3,TRBD2,many,CASSLRSSGGQEDTQYF,TGCGCCAGCAGCTTGAGGAGTAGCGGGGGGCAAGAGGATACGCAGTATTTT
TRBV10-3,TRBJ2-1,TRBD1,few,CAIRIQGARYNEQFF,TGTGCCATCAGGATACAGGGGGCGAGATACAATGAGCAGTTCTTC
TRBV7-3,TRBJ2-1,TRBD2,many,CASSITLSSGGSFNEQFF,TGTGCCAGCAGCATAACTCTGTCCAGCGGGGGCTCTTTCAATGAGCAGTTCTTC
TRBV3-1,TRBJ2-3,-,many,CASSQGGGTDTQYF,TGTGCCAGCAGCCAAGGAGGGGGCACAGATACGCAGTATTTT
TRBV5-1,TRBJ1-1,TRBD1,many,CASSFGTGLYEAFF,TGCGCCAGCAGCTTTGGGACAGGCTTATATGAAGCTTTCTTT
TRBV12-3/TRBV12-4,TRBJ2-5,TRBD1,many,CASSYGTGAQETQYF,TGTGCCAGCAGTTATGGGACAGGGGCCCAAGAGACCCAGTACTTC
TRBV7-2,TRBJ2-5,-,many,CASSLLGQETQYF,TGTGCCAGCAGCTTATTAGGACAAGAGACCCAGTACTTC
TRBV5-6,TRBJ1-5,-,many,CASSPQLGSPQHF,TGTGCCAGCAGCCCGCAATTAGGATCGCCCCAGCATTTT
TRBV4-3,TRBJ2-1,TRBD1,many,CASSLQGAGYNEQFF,TGCGCCAGCAGCCTACAGGGGGCAGGGTATAATGAGCAGTTCTTC
TRBV20-1,TRBJ2-5,-,many,CSAFRGGQETQYF,TGCAGTGCTTTTAGGGGGGGCCAAGAGACCCAGTACTTC
TRBV18,TRBJ2-5,-,many,CASSPLTREETQYF,TGTGCCAGCTCACCACTCACCAGGGAAGAGACCCAGTACTTC
TRBV5-4,TRBJ2-7,TRBD1,many,CASSHGQGYEQYF,TGTGCCAGCAGCCACGGACAGGGATACGAGCAGTACTTC
TRBV30,TRBJ2-1,TRBD2,-,CAWRSDFWERGGSQRYNEQFF,TGTGCCTGGAGATCTGACTTTTGGGAGCGGGGGGGTTCCCAAAGATACAATGAGCAGTTCTTC
TRBV10-3,TRBJ2-3,-,few,CAISESADTQYF,TGTGCCATCAGTGAGTCGGCAGATACGCAGTATTTT
TRBV13,TRBJ2-1,TRBD2,many,CASSPGTSRYNEQFF,TGTGCCAGCAGCCCCGGGACTAGCCGATACAATGAGCAGTTCTTC
TRBV12-3/TRBV12-4,TRBJ1-5,TRBD1,many,CASTRTGHQPQHF,TGTGCCAGCACCAGGACAGGTCATCAGCCCCAGCATTTT
TRBV29-1,TRBJ1-2,-,many,CSVAEYYGYTF,TGCAGCGTTGCAGAATACTATGGCTACACCTTC
TRBV29-1,TRBJ2-7,TRBD1,many,CSVGTGTGGYEQYF,TGCAGCGTCGGAACCGGGACAGGGGGCTACGAGCAGTACTTC
TRBV28,TRBJ2-3,-,many,CASSLEVSGPDTQYF,TGTGCCAGCAGTTTAGAGGTATCAGGTCCAGATACGCAGTATTTT
TRBV2,TRBJ1-5,-,-,CASRGAGEFYSNQPQHF,TGTGCCAGCAGGGGGGCCGGGGAATTCTATAGCAATCAGCCCCAGCATTTT
TRBV12-3/TRBV12-4,TRBJ1-5,-,-,CASSLGQASNQPQHF,TGTGCCAGCAGTTTAGGGCAAGCCAGCAATCAGCCCCAGCATTTT
TRBV7-2,TRBJ2-3,TRBD2,many,CASSSERGARTDTQYF,TGTGCCAGCAGCTCCGAGCGGGGGGCCCGCACAGATACGCAGTATTTT
TRBV5-1,TRBJ1-1,-,many,CASSKEQGSTEAFF,TGCGCCAGCAGCAAGGAACAGGGTAGCACTGAAGCTTTCTTT
TRBV2,TRBJ2-7,-,few,CASSEGTAYEQYF,TGTGCCAGCAGTGAAGGGACAGCCTACGAGCAGTACTTC
TRBV7-9,TRBJ2-1,TRBD2,few,CASSFSLGLVNEQFF,TGTGCCAGCAGCTTCTCCTTGGGACTAGTCAATGAGCAGTTCTTC
TRBV7-9,TRBJ1-1,-,few,CASSSQINTEAFF,TGTGCCAGCAGCTCCCAGATAAACACTGAAGCTTTCTTT
TRBV15,TRBJ2-1,-,few,CATSRERWEPNGQFF,TGTGCCACCAGCAGAGAGAGGTGGGAACCCAACGGGCAGTTCTTC
TRBV3-1,TRBJ2-2,-,many,CASSQFNAGELFF,TGTGCCAGCAGCCAATTTAATGCCGGGGAGCTGTTTTTT